These 14 T cell receptor beta chains came from one sample sequenced in a study of T cell changes during pregnancy in multiple sclerosis. Sequencing was performed with immunoSEQ multiplex PCR; in TCRdb, only in-frame clones are kept and a portion is missing. The sample shows fewer than 100,000 clones, about nine tenths of them seen only once. The sample consisted of peripheral blood, taken before pregnancy. Receptor source: a female donor with multiple sclerosis, enrolled in a pregnancy study.

Details on this clone: The junction departs from the called germline gene at one end, perhaps through a read error. The V gene is TRBV18, the J gene TRBJ2-7; unclear D gene. This CDR3 has 12 amino acids. Per germline, CDR1 KGHSH and CDR2 LQKENI. CDR3 DNA: TGTGCCAGCTCGCCACGACTGGACGAGCAGTACTTC. Its translation is CASSPRLDEQYF.

The rearrangement joins TRBV7-3 to TRBJ2-6, with D possibly TRBD2 on 5 matching bases. Germline lookup yields CDR1 SGHTA and CDR2 FQGTGA. Trimming removed 8 bases at V and 0 bases at J, with 5 bases between. This CDR3 region has 13 residues. The CDR3 region has the DNA TGTGCCAGCGGAGGCTCTGGGGCCAACGTCCTGACTTTC. As protein: CASGGSGANVLTF. Variable domain in full (rest from reference TRBV7-3 and TRBJ2-6): GAGVSQTPSNKVTEKGKYVELRCDPISGHTALYWYRQSLGQGPEFLIYFQGTGAADDSGLPNDRFFAVRPEGSVSTLKIQRTERGDSAVYLCASGGSGANVLTFGAGSRLTVL.

The table lists this clone with a count of one. V usage is TRBV19 and J usage is TRBJ1-4, with 12 positions matching TRBD1. The germline V gene encodes CDR1 LNHDA and CDR2 SQIVND (reference sequence). V lost 6 bases and J lost 8; bases outside the gene matches: 13. The CDR3 length is 17 residues. The CDR3 nucleotides read TGTGCCAGTAGGGTTACCGGGACAGGGGGCGCCGAAGAAAAACTGTTTTTT. Protein product: CASRVTGTGGAEEKLFF.

In this sample, this clone turned up once. The genes are TRBV7-8 and TRBJ1-3, with 8 positions matching TRBD1. The CDR3 runs 15 residues. CDR1 and CDR2 (germline): SGHVS, FQNEAQ. V gave up 3 bases and J gave up 5 bases; unmatched junction bases: 6. CDR3 region: CASSFPGTGRNTIYF. CDR3 DNA sequence: TGTGCCAGCAGCTTCCCTGGGACAGGCCGAAACACCATATATTTT.

The CDR3 reads CASSPLGSYINTEAFF. In DNA, the CDR3 is TGTGCCAGCAGTCCCCTAGGCAGCTATATCAACACTGAAGCTTTCTTT. The V and J genes are TRBV27 and TRBJ1-1, with D unclear. Trimming cost V 5 bases and J 2 bases, with 18 bases left between them. Germline V lookup: CDR1 MNHEY, CDR2 SMNVEV (reference sequence). This CDR3 has 16 residues.

This clone showed up just once. The genes are TRBV5-1 and TRBJ1-5; D possibly corresponds to TRBD1 (5 bases). V was clipped by 2 bases and J by 7 bases, with 10 bases between them. Germline V gives CDR1 SGHRS, CDR2 YFSETQ. The CDR3 length is 13 residues. The CDR3 loop is CASSFGGNQPQHF. In nucleotides, the CDR3 is TGCGCCAGCAGCTTCGGGGGTAACCAGCCCCAGCATTTT.

The table lists this clone with a count of one. The J gene is TRBJ2-1, the V gene TRBV4-2; 7 nucleotides match TRBD1. Trimming removed 0 bases from V and 9 bases from J; junction bases left unmatched: 11. In germline, CDR1 is LGHNA, CDR2 YNFKEQ. This CDR3 comprises 16 residues. This CDR3 is CASSQDEGQVRGEQFF. The CDR3 region has the DNA TGTGCCAGCAGCCAAGATGAAGGACAGGTTAGGGGTGAGCAGTTCTTC.

The gene calls are TRBV6-6 and TRBJ2-5; D remains unclear. The V and J ends lost 2 bases and 2 bases respectively, with 15 bases between them. From germline, CDR1 is MNHNY and CDR2 SVGAGI (reference sequence). The CDR3 runs 16 residues. For the CDR3, the DNA is TGTGCCAGCAGTTACGAATCGTACACGTTGCAAGAGACCCAGTACTTC. It translates to CASSYESYTLQETQYF.

The chain carries TRBV9 and TRBJ2-7; 10 bases map to TRBD1. V shed 4 bases and J 5 bases; nucleotides not matched to a gene: 6. CDR3 length: 14 amino acids. Germline lookup yields CDR1 SGDLS and CDR2 YYNGEE. CDR3 sequence: CASSLRDRGDEQYF. In nucleotides, the CDR3 is TGTGCCAGCAGCCTTCGGGACAGGGGCGACGAGCAGTACTTC. Based on the CDR3 plus reference TRBV9 and TRBJ2-7, the full variable domain is DSGVTQTPKHLITATGQRVTLRCSPRSGDLSVYWYQQSLDQGLQFLIQYYNGEERAKGNILERFSAQQFPDLHSELNLSSLELGDSALYFCASSLRDRGDEQYFGPGTRLTVT.

The CDR3 bases are TGTGCCAGCAGTTACGGACAGGGCTTCTACGAGCAGTACTTC. It translates to CASSYGQGFYEQYF. The chain recombines TRBV28 with TRBJ2-7; 8 positions agree with TRBD1. Trimming removed 4 bases from V and 3 bases from J; junction bases left unmatched: 5. There are 14 residues in the CDR3. CDR1 and CDR2 (germline): MDHEN, SYDVKM.

The chain couples TRBV7-9 to TRBJ2-3, with 8 positions matching TRBD1. Unmatched junction bases numbered 10, after V lost 3 bases and J lost 2 bases. The CDR3 loop spans 17 amino acids. Per the germline V gene, CDR1 is SEHNR and CDR2 is FQNEAQ (reference sequence). CDR3 sequence: CASSFPQGAKDTDTQYF. Here the CDR3 DNA reads TGTGCCAGCAGCTTCCCCCAGGGGGCTAAGGACACAGATACGCAGTATTTT.

The chain employs TRBV4-1 and TRBJ2-1; D is unresolved. The V and J ends lost 1 base and 0 bases respectively, with 13 bases between them. The CDR3 has 17 amino acids. Germline V gives CDR1 MGHRA, CDR2 YSYEKL. In DNA form, the CDR3 reads TGCGCCAGCAGCCAAGCTGGATACAGAGACTCCTACAATGAGCAGTTCTTC. It encodes CASSQAGYRDSYNEQFF.

In this sample, this clone turned up once. J is TRBJ1-1 and V is TRBV5-1; D remains ambiguous. CDR1 and CDR2 from the germline V gene are SGHRS and YFSETQ. With 3 bases removed from V and 0 bases from J, the gap between germline ends came to 6 bases. The CDR3 totals 13 residues. The CDR3 bases are TGCGCCAGCAGCTATCAGTTGAACACTGAAGCTTTCTTT. It translates to CASSYQLNTEAFF.

The J gene is TRBJ1-1, the V gene TRBV6-4; 8 bases map to TRBD1. In germline, CDR1 is MRHNA, CDR2 SNTAGT. Trimming removed 6 bases from V and 1 base from J; junction bases left unmatched: 13. The CDR3 is made up of 17 amino acids. This chain's CDR3 is CASRPGQAMAANTEAFF. The CDR3 coding sequence is TGTGCCAGCAGGCCGGGACAGGCTATGGCGGCGAACACTGAAGCTTTCTTT.